This T cell receptor (beta chain) was recovered during a study of spatial heterogeneity in lung cancer. Study summary: Samples came from some 73 TRACERx patients with untreated early-stage lung cancer.

Each molecule of TCR cDNA was tagged with one unique molecular identifier. A single record per CDR3 protein comes from TCRdb applying MiXCR to the 5' RACE reads. This table has several thousand distinct CDR3 sequences, 26% appearing once. Indicated time point: blood at routine non-recurrence follow-up after resection. Frozen PBMC, nontumor lung or tumor provided whole RNA, which was sequenced unsorted. Study outcomes and limitations: Detection of ubiquitous tumor TCRs in blood was higher at resection than follow-up.

This clonotype is labeled medium-sized. Its target is unknown. The V end was cut by 1 base, the J end by 8 bases, with 24 bases between. Germline CDR1 and CDR2: MGHRA and YSYEKL. This CDR3 has 18 residues. Sequencing was performed on PBMCs, taken at follow-up. The TCR comes from a male donor with early-stage non-small cell lung cancer. The V call is TRBV4-1, the J call TRBJ2-4, with D maybe TRBD2 (6 bases). The CDR3 reads CASSQGTSAEGLGDIQYF. CDR3 coding DNA: TGCGCCAGCAGCCAAGGTACATCTGCGGAGGGACTGGGGGACATTCAGTACTTC.